The 15 T cell receptor beta chains below were found in one sample sequenced in a study of blood T cell repertoires in COVID-19. TCRdb's table, derived via immunoSEQ multiplex PCR, lists solely in-frame clones and lacks some. The sample lists about 50,000 clones, 75% to 90% occurring once. The sample consisted of peripheral blood. The receptors stem from a human donor with active COVID-19. The donor label of this sample is uncertain.

DNA of the CDR3: TGTGCCAGCAGCCAAGGTCGATCTAGCAGGAGCACAGATACGCAGTATTTT. As protein: CASSQGRSSRSTDTQYF. The chain links TRBV3-1 (or the pseudogene TRBV3-2) to TRBJ2-3; TRBD2 is a possible D gene (5 bases). Germline V lookup: CDR1 LGHDT, CDR2 YNNKEL (reference sequence). This CDR3 is 17 amino acids long. Trimming removed 1 base from V and 0 bases from J, with 14 bases in between.

This chain joins TRBV7-3 and TRBJ1-1; 7 bases fit TRBD1. The CDR3 is 13 amino acids. J was trimmed by 5 bases and V by 5 bases; bases with no gene match: 5. The V gene's germline CDR1 is SGHTA and CDR2 FQGTGA. The CDR3 DNA reads TGTGCCAGCAGCACCGACAGGGAAACTGAAGCTTTCTTT. It is translated as CASSTDRETEAFF.

V gene TRBV20-1 combines with J gene TRBJ2-3, with D perhaps matching TRBD1 (5 bases). The V and J ends lost 6 bases and 5 bases respectively, with 9 bases between them. In germline, CDR1 is DFQATT, CDR2 SNEGSKA (reference sequence). CDR3 length: 11 amino acids. CDR3 sequence: CSAPRVDTQYF. The DNA of the CDR3 is TGCAGTGCCCCCAGGGTAGATACGCAGTATTTT.

V usage is TRBV19 and J usage is TRBJ2-6; no reliable D call. V dropped 7 bases and J dropped 0 bases, with 7 bases sitting between them. Germline CDR1 reads LNHDA; CDR2 reads SQIVND (reference sequence). The CDR3 has 14 amino acids. The CDR3 is CASTLSSGANVLTF. CDR3 DNA: TGTGCCAGTACACTTAGCTCTGGGGCCAACGTCCTGACTTTC. Using reference TRBV19 and TRBJ2-6 for the parts outside the CDR3, the full variable domain is DGGITQSPKYLFRKEGQNVTLSCEQNLNHDAMYWYRQDPGQGLRLIYYSQIVNDFQKGDIAEGYSVSREKKESFPLTVTSAQKNPTAFYLCASTLSSGANVLTFGAGSRLTVL.

The gene calls are TRBV28 and TRBJ2-4, with D uncertain. Trimming took 5 bases from V and 3 from J, leaving 11 bases between them. Looked up from germline, CDR1 is MDHEN and CDR2 is SYDVKM. The CDR3 runs 14 residues. CDR3 region: CASSPDMDKNIQYF. The CDR3 DNA sequence: TGTGCCAGCAGTCCAGACATGGACAAAAACATTCAGTACTTC.

The chain employs TRBV13 and TRBJ2-3; TRBD1 matches at 7 bases. Germline trimming cut 6 bases from V and 1 base from J; bases unmatched to any gene: 10. The CDR3 is made up of 16 amino acids. Per germline, CDR1 PRHDT and CDR2 FYEKMQ (reference sequence). CDR3 sequence (DNA): TGTGCCAGCAGGCAAATAGGGGGCGCGGGCACAGATACGCAGTATTTT. Translation: CASRQIGGAGTDTQYF.

This rearrangement joins TRBV9 to TRBJ1-2; D unclear. Looked up from germline, CDR1 is SGDLS and CDR2 is YYNGEE. This CDR3 has 12 amino acids. Trimming removed 3 bases at V and 8 bases at J, with 11 bases between. CDR3 sequence: CASSARGIGYTF. The CDR3 region has the DNA TGTGCCAGCAGCGCGCGAGGGATCGGCTACACCTTC. Full variable domain (outside the CDR3, taken from reference TRBV9 and TRBJ1-2): DSGVTQTPKHLITATGQRVTLRCSPRSGDLSVYWYQQSLDQGLQFLIQYYNGEERAKGNILERFSAQQFPDLHSELNLSSLELGDSALYFCASSARGIGYTFGSGTRLTVV.

The chain joins TRBV5-1 to TRBJ2-2; D unresolved. Trimming shortened V by 4 bases and J by 1 base, and 14 bases separated the two germline ends. Germline lookup yields CDR1 SGHRS and CDR2 YFSETQ. The CDR3 extends over 16 amino acids. This CDR3 is CASSPSSIQNTGELFF. In nucleotides, the CDR3 is TGCGCCAGCAGCCCTTCATCCATACAGAACACCGGGGAGCTGTTTTTT.

The V and J genes are TRBV5-4 and TRBJ1-2; 7 bases line up with TRBD1. The CDR3 has 15 amino acids. Germline assignment: CDR1 SGHNT and CDR2 YYREEE (reference sequence). The trim removed 0 bases at V and 3 bases at J, leaving 5 bases unmatched. CDR3 amino acids: CASSLVPGGHYGYTF. In DNA form, the CDR3 reads TGTGCCAGCAGCTTGGTTCCAGGGGGACACTATGGCTACACCTTC.

V and J are TRBV7-2 and TRBJ2-7; D might be TRBD2 (5 bases). Germline V gene sequence: CDR1 SGHTA, CDR2 FQGNSA. This CDR3 has 14 residues. The V end lost 2 bases, the J end lost 0 bases, and 8 bases lay between the germline ends. DNA of the CDR3: TGTGCCAGCAGCTTATGGACTGGCTCCTACGAGCAGTACTTC. Residues: CASSLWTGSYEQYF.

This sequence joins TRBV3-1 (or the pseudogene TRBV3-2) and TRBJ2-3; the D gene is possibly TRBD2 (5 bases). The CDR3 extends over 14 amino acids. Germline loops: CDR1 LGHDT, CDR2 YNNKEL (reference sequence). V dropped 5 bases and J dropped 2 bases, with 11 bases sitting between them. CDR3 in amino acids: CASSGERTTDTQYF. DNA for the CDR3: TGTGCCAGCAGCGGGGAGCGGACCACAGATACGCAGTATTTT.

V and J are TRBV2 and TRBJ1-2; the match to TRBD1 covers 8 bases. CDR1 SNHLY and CDR2 FYNNEI come from the germline V gene. With V trimmed by 4 bases and J by 4 bases, 8 bases remained unmatched. The CDR3 consists of 15 residues. The CDR3 is CASSAVRGLVYGYTF. The CDR3 nucleotides are TGTGCCAGCAGTGCTGTCAGGGGGCTCGTCTATGGCTACACCTTC.

The genes are TRBV19 and TRBJ1-1; D may be TRBD1 (6 bases). Germline V gene sequence: CDR1 LNHDA, CDR2 SQIVND (reference sequence). Trimming stripped 5 bases from V and 7 bases from J, with 29 bases between. The CDR3 is made up of 18 amino acids. DNA of the CDR3: TGTGCCAGTAGTTCCCTAAGGGGCAGGGGCCAGGGGCAGAGTGAAGCTTTCTTT. This codes for CASSSLRGRGQGQSEAFF.

This clone was seen only a few times. The chain employs TRBV2 and TRBJ1-3; D unclear. Per the germline V gene, CDR1 is SNHLY and CDR2 is FYNNEI. Deletions cut 4 bases from V and 0 bases from J, with 10 bases between. The CDR3 loop spans 15 amino acids. The CDR3 region is CASSGFISSGNTIYF. CDR3 sequence (DNA): TGTGCCAGCAGTGGTTTTATCAGCTCTGGAAACACCATATATTTT.

This chain links TRBV11-1 with TRBJ2-4; 12 bases are a match to TRBD2. CDR1 SGHAT and CDR2 FQDESV come from the germline V gene (reference sequence). The ends lost 4 bases at V and 8 bases at J; junction bases unmatched: 6. CDR3 length: 15 amino acids. The CDR3 spells CASSYGTSGYHIQYF. The CDR3 bases are TGTGCCAGCAGCTACGGGACTAGCGGGTACCACATTCAGTACTTC.